Shown below are 6 T cell receptor beta chains from a single sample sequenced in a study of blood T cells in healthy people across ages. Sample-barcoded 5' priming and a J-beta primer mix drove a second PCR of about 6 to 11 cycles. In TCRdb, the 5' RACE reads were re-called with MiXCR into one record per CDR3 protein. This sample has over 500,000 distinct CDR3 sequences; roughly half occur once, and the top ten carry roughly 13%. What was sequenced was blood. The receptors were sampled from a woman at least 80 years old in good health.

The chain employs TRBV29-1 and TRBJ2-1; TRBD2 agrees at 7 bases. The CDR3 extends over 13 amino acids. Trimming removed 4 bases from V and 4 bases from J; junction bases left unmatched: 4. Germline V gives CDR1 SQVTM, CDR2 ANQGSEA. This chain's CDR3 is CSVAQRGYNEQFF. Written as DNA, the CDR3 is TGCAGCGTTGCCCAGCGGGGTTACAATGAGCAGTTCTTC.

In this sample, this clonotype turned up many times. The rearrangement joins TRBV20-1 to TRBJ1-1; D not certain. The germline V and J ends were trimmed by 3 bases and 0 bases, with 8 bases remaining between them. This CDR3 has 13 residues. Per germline, CDR1 DFQATT and CDR2 SNEGSKA (reference sequence). In DNA, the CDR3 is TGCAGTGCTAGTGGGATTATGAACACTGAAGCTTTCTTT. It yields the protein CSASGIMNTEAFF.

In this sample, this clonotype turned up many times. The chain uses TRBV7-2 and TRBJ2-3; D remains unclear. Germline values: CDR1 SGHTA, CDR2 FQGNSA. The CDR3 sequence is 14 residues long. Trimming stripped 6 bases from V and 5 bases from J, with 15 bases between. CDR3 residues: CASSTQAPKDTQYF. The CDR3 coding sequence is TGTGCCAGCAGTACTCAGGCACCCAAAGATACGCAGTATTTT.

This clonotype was observed a few times. The genes are TRBV6-5 and TRBJ2-1, with a weak D call TRBD1 (6 bases). The ends were cut back, 0 bases at V and 3 bases at J, with 12 bases in the middle. Germline assignment: CDR1 MNHEY and CDR2 SVGAGI. The CDR3 is 16 residues long. The CDR3 loop reads CASSYSARGFYNEQFF. The CDR3 nucleotides are TGTGCCAGCAGTTACTCGGCCAGGGGATTCTACAATGAGCAGTTCTTC.

This chain links TRBV4-1 with TRBJ1-2; D uncertain. V lost 0 bases, J lost 1 base, and 9 bases lay in between. This CDR3 comprises 15 residues. Germline V lookup: CDR1 MGHRA, CDR2 YSYEKL. The DNA for the CDR3 is TGCGCCAGCAGCCAAGATTTCGCTTTTAACTATGGCTACACCTTC. Its translation: CASSQDFAFNYGYTF.

On this clonotype itself: Being one base from a much bigger clone, this may be a read error. V and J are TRBV5-1 and TRBJ2-3; 10 nucleotides match TRBD2. Germline loops: CDR1 SGHRS, CDR2 YFSETQ. The CDR3 spans 14 residues. CDR3 amino acids: CTSSPGLAVDTQYF. In nucleotides, the CDR3 is TGCACCAGCAGCCCCGGACTAGCGGTAGATACGCAGTATTTT.